The clone carrying this T cell receptor (beta chain) has more than one count but fewer than ten. Its antigen is undetermined. This sample stems from a study of T-cell memory formation after mild COVID-19. Study-wide findings and caveats: Among clones peaking at day 37 in the second wave, SARS-CoV-2 specificity remained unconfirmed.

TCRdb reprocessed the 5' RACE reads with MiXCR, giving one entry per CDR3 protein. Of roughly 280,000 distinct CDR3 sequences in the sample, around 16% were seen once. Sequencing was performed on PBMCs or a T cell subset sorted from them (not recorded which). The clonotype was recovered from a man younger than 30 who had mild COVID-19 (a few samples of this study predate the infection). Cell type and time point are not known.

CDR3 loop: CASRLTGQPQHF. For the CDR3, the DNA is TGTGCCAGCAGGTTAACGGGGCAGCCCCAGCATTTT. V usage is TRBV2 and J usage is TRBJ1-5, with D uncertain. This CDR3 is built from 12 residues. The V gene lost 6 bases and the J gene lost 7 bases, with 10 bases spanning the gap. Germline lookup yields CDR1 SNHLY and CDR2 FYNNEI. Complete variable domain (other parts from reference TRBV2 and TRBJ1-5): EPEVTQTPSHQVTQMGQEVILRCVPISNHLYFYWYRQILGQKVEFLVSFYNNEISEKSEIFDDQFSVERPDGSNFTLKIRSTKLEDSAMYFCASRLTGQPQHFGDGTRLSIL.